This T cell receptor (beta chain) was obtained from a study of PD-1 blockade in classical Hodgkin lymphoma. Turning to this clone: Its antigen is not identified.

This sample's time point: newly diagnosed, previously untreated cHL patient sample. CD4+ T cells were purified from thawed PBMCs by magnetic negative selection. Study-level findings and limits: A reduction in baseline TCR diversity was reportedly seen in newly diagnosed patients relative to healthy donors.

The protocol was immunoSEQ multiplex PCR, while the TCRdb copy is restricted to in-frame clones and leaves out a portion. The sample includes under 35,000 clones, 88% of them seen just once. With 1 base removed from V and 3 bases from J, the gap between germline ends came to 9 bases. The CDR3 sequence is 14 residues long. Germline V gene sequence: CDR1 KGHSH, CDR2 LQKENI. The origin of this receptor is a human donor with classical Hodgkin lymphoma. The sample comprised CD4+ T cells from blood. The rearrangement uses TRBV18 and TRBJ1-1; no clear D gene. CDR3 sequence (DNA): TGTGCCAGCTCACCACGGGGTAGGGACACTGAAGCTTTCTTT. Amino acids: CASSPRGRDTEAFF. The complete variable domain, with remaining parts taken from reference TRBV18 and TRBJ1-1, reads NAGVMQNPRHLVRRRGQEARLRCSPMKGHSHVYWYRQLPEEGLKFMVYLQKENIIDESGMPKERFSAEFPKEGPSILRIQQVVRGDSAAYFCASSPRGRDTEAFFGQGTRLTVV.